This entry lists 27 T cell receptor beta chains sequenced from one sample in a study of CD8+CD57+ T cells in acquired aplastic anemia listed by TCRdb under 2018. Sequencing relied on an Illumina HiSeq 2000. Profiling of TCR beta VDJ combinations and CDR3 sequences used genomic DNA as the template. The public reads were reprocessed in TCRdb via fastp at Q25 and MiXCR, keeping in-frame beta chains. Rows merge per CDR3 protein into single entries with the most common DNA and genes. This sample lists 200,000 to 250,000 distinct CDR3 sequences; 34% were detected once. In total, the top ten clones hold 1% to 1.3% of the sample. Sequencing was performed on sorted CD4+, CD8+, or CD8+CD57+ T cells (not recorded which) from PBMCs. These receptors were taken from a human donor in good health, serving as a control.

The DNA for the CDR3 is TGCGCCAGCAGCCAGCCGGGACAGGGGATGTACGAGCAGTACTTC. This encodes CASSQPGQGMYEQYF. V gene TRBV4-1 combines with J gene TRBJ2-7, with 10 bases that match TRBD1. The CDR3 has 15 amino acids. The junction had 6 bases not matched to a gene; V was cut back by 3 bases and J by 4 bases. Germline V gene data show CDR1 as MGHRA and CDR2 as YSYEKL.

The genes are TRBV9 and TRBJ1-4, with D possibly being TRBD1 (5 bases). Between the trimmed V and J ends, which lost 0 bases and 7 bases, there was a span of 13 bases. There are 15 residues in the CDR3. In germline, CDR1 is SGDLS, CDR2 YYNGEE. Written as DNA, the CDR3 is TGTGCCAGCAGCGTAGCTCCAGGGTTAGCTGAAAAACTGTTTTTT. This encodes CASSVAPGLAEKLFF.

There are many counts of this clonotype. V usage is TRBV9 and J usage is TRBJ2-7; TRBD2 is a possible D gene (6 bases). The CDR3 is made up of 12 amino acids. V was pared by 3 bases and J by 7 bases, with 11 bases between. Germline V gene data show CDR1 as SGDLS and CDR2 as YYNGEE. CDR3 nucleotide sequence: TGTGCCAGCAGCGCCGGGGGATATGAGCAGTACTTC. This translates into CASSAGGYEQYF.

V and J are TRBV25-1 and TRBJ1-2; D is unresolved. CDR3 length: 13 amino acids. The ends were cut back, 0 bases at V and 3 bases at J, with 5 bases in the middle. From germline, CDR1 is MGHDK and CDR2 SYGVNS. CDR3 amino acids: CASSEYLHYGYTF. Here the CDR3 DNA reads TGTGCCAGCAGTGAATATCTCCACTATGGCTACACCTTC.

The rearrangement joins TRBV24-1 to TRBJ1-1, with 8 positions matching TRBD1. Germline V gene data show CDR1 as KGHDR and CDR2 as SFDVKD. This CDR3 spans 15 amino acids. V dropped 4 bases and J dropped 3; count of bases not matched to a gene: 6. CDR3 nucleotides: TGTGCCACCAGTGACCCTTCGACAGGGGACACTGAAGCTTTCTTT. Translation gives CATSDPSTGDTEAFF.

This clonotype occurred many times. The chain carries TRBV7-9 and TRBJ1-6; D possibly corresponds to TRBD1 (5 bases). V was cut by 1 base and J by 10 bases, with 17 bases left in between. CDR1 is SEHNR, CDR2 FQNEAQ, per germline (reference sequence). This CDR3 has 16 amino acids. The CDR3 region is CASSLELWGVLSPLHF. The CDR3 DNA follows: TGTGCCAGCAGCTTAGAATTGTGGGGGGTCTTGTCACCCCTCCACTTT.

The gene calls are TRBV19 and TRBJ1-1; TRBD1 aligns across 9 bases. Trimming at V came to 6 bases and at J to 8 bases, leaving 4 bases not matched to a gene. This CDR3 is built from 12 residues. Germline CDR1 LNHDA, CDR2 SQIVND (reference sequence). CDR3 nucleotides: TGTGCCAGTAGAGGGACAGGGAAAGAAGCTTTCTTT. Its translation: CASRGTGKEAFF.

Of note for this clonotype: Being one base from a much bigger clone, this may be a read error. The rearrangement links TRBV5-4 to TRBJ1-2, with D uncertain. The CDR3 spans 12 residues. Germline loops: CDR1 SGHNT, CDR2 YYREEE (reference sequence). The CDR3 coding sequence is TGTGCCAACAGCTTGGAGGCCTATGGCTACACCTTC. Translated: CANSLEAYGYTF. The full variable domain, with the rest looked up from reference TRBV5-4 and TRBJ1-2, is ETGVTQSPTHLIKTRGQQVTLRCSSQSGHNTVSWYQQALGQGPQFIFQYYREEENGRGNFPPRFSGLQFPNYSSELNVNALELDDSALYLCANSLEAYGYTFGSGTRLTVV.

V usage is TRBV2 and J usage is TRBJ2-5; D gene uncertain. Looked up from germline, CDR1 is SNHLY and CDR2 is FYNNEI. V lost 4 bases, J lost 3 bases, and 6 bases lay in between. This CDR3 is 12 amino acids long. The CDR3 here is CASSGEEETQYF. Here the CDR3 DNA reads TGTGCCAGCAGTGGGGAAGAAGAGACCCAGTACTTC.

This clonotype has at least ten counts. This sequence joins TRBV4-1 and TRBJ2-3; 7 bases fit TRBD2. The V gene's germline CDR1 is MGHRA and CDR2 YSYEKL. The junction had 2 bases not matched to a gene; V was cut back by 0 bases and J by 5 bases. The CDR3 has 14 residues. The CDR3 bases are TGCGCCAGCAGCCAAGACCGCGGGAGAGATACGCAGTATTTT. It specifies CASSQDRGRDTQYF.

V gene TRBV2 combines with J gene TRBJ1-5; TRBD1 aligns across 8 bases. The CDR3 totals 14 residues. Germline V gene data show CDR1 as SNHLY and CDR2 as FYNNEI. J was trimmed by 4 bases and V by 6 bases; bases with no gene match: 5. For the CDR3, the DNA is TGTGCCAGCAGAGGACAGGGAGGGAATCAGCCCCAGCATTTT. Its translation: CASRGQGGNQPQHF.

This clonotype was detected many times. V gene TRBV12-3 or TRBV12-4 combines with J gene TRBJ1-1; D remains ambiguous. The CDR3 sequence is 13 residues long. The V gene lost 8 bases and the J gene lost 0 bases, with 10 bases spanning the gap. CDR3 amino acids: CASCPLMNTEAFF. The CDR3, as DNA: TGTGCCAGCTGTCCTTTGATGAACACTGAAGCTTTCTTT.

This clonotype was counted a few times. The chain has TRBV6-1 and TRBJ1-2; D is possibly TRBD1 (5 bases). The CDR3 covers 17 residues. Trimming pared 5 bases from V and 5 bases from J, leaving 24 bases between. CDR1 is MNHNS and CDR2 is SASEGT in the germline V gene. CDR3 sequence: CASSRGFDRQSTYGYTF. The CDR3 DNA reads TGTGCCAGCAGTCGGGGATTCGACAGACAATCAACTTATGGCTACACCTTC.

Worth noting for this clonotype: One junction end disagrees with the germline gene, perhaps due to a read error. The rearrangement uses TRBV6-5 and TRBJ1-6; D not certain. This CDR3 is built from 12 residues. Per germline, CDR1 MNHEY and CDR2 SVGAGI. CDR3 loop: CASSTYDSPLHF. The CDR3 DNA sequence: TGTGCCAGCAGCACCTATGATTCACCCCTCCACTTT.

Many counts were recorded for this clonotype. The chain is built from TRBV5-1 and TRBJ2-1; D remains ambiguous. V shed 0 bases and J shed 2 bases, with 6 bases lying between them. The CDR3 sequence is 14 residues long. Germline V gene data show CDR1 as SGHRS and CDR2 as YFSETQ. The CDR3, as DNA: TGCGCCAGCAGCTTGGACAGCACCTACAATGAGCAGTTCTTC. Encoded protein: CASSLDSTYNEQFF.

This chain links TRBV29-1 with TRBJ2-1; tentatively, D is TRBD2 (6 bases). Trimming shortened V by 4 bases and J by 3 bases, and 16 bases separated the two germline ends. The CDR3 is made up of 15 amino acids. Germline lookup yields CDR1 SQVTM and CDR2 ANQGSEA. CDR3 in DNA: TGCAGCGTTGGGAGTCTAACCGGGGGCTACAATGAGCAGTTCTTC. It translates to CSVGSLTGGYNEQFF.

The chain carries TRBV6-5 and TRBJ1-4, with D unresolved. This CDR3 has 14 amino acids. Germline loops: CDR1 MNHEY, CDR2 SVGAGI. Trimming shortened V by 2 bases and J by 8 bases, and 12 bases separated the two germline ends. Written as DNA, the CDR3 is TGTGCCAGCAGTTACGGACGCCTGGGGGAAAAACTGTTTTTT. As protein: CASSYGRLGEKLFF.

This chain joins TRBV9 and TRBJ2-1, with 11 bases identical to TRBD2. The germline V gene has CDR1 SGDLS and CDR2 YYNGEE. The CDR3 has 16 amino acids. V gave up 0 bases and J gave up 6 bases; unmatched junction bases: 5. The CDR3 DNA sequence: TGTGCCAGCAGCGTAGTTTCTAGCGGGGGGTTCAATGAGCAGTTCTTC. It translates to CASSVVSSGGFNEQFF.

V is TRBV29-1 and J is TRBJ1-1; 8 positions agree with TRBD1. Germline CDR1 SQVTM, CDR2 ANQGSEA. This CDR3 has 12 amino acids. Trimming removed 7 bases from V and 4 bases from J; junction bases left unmatched: 5. The CDR3 sequence is CSGGQGSTEAFF. The CDR3, as DNA: TGCAGCGGCGGACAGGGTAGCACTGAAGCTTTCTTT.

For this clonotype: This may stem from a read error, because a much larger clone lies one nucleotide away. The chain links TRBV5-1 to TRBJ1-2; D uncertain. Between the trimmed V and J ends, which lost 5 bases and 4 bases, there was a span of 12 bases. Germline-derived CDR1 and CDR2 are SGHRS and YFSETQ. CDR3 length: 13 amino acids. This CDR3 is CASSFAESYGYTF. The CDR3 region has the DNA TGCGCCAGCAGTTTCGCGGAAAGCTATGGCTACACCTTC.

The genes are TRBV10-3 and TRBJ2-3; 9 nucleotides align to TRBD2. V was pared by 2 bases and J by 2 bases, with 2 bases of the junction left unmatched. The CDR3 covers 15 residues. Germline CDR1 reads ENHRY; CDR2 reads SYGVKD. CDR3 region: CAISEAGGNTDTQYF. The CDR3 coding sequence is TGTGCCATCAGTGAGGCGGGAGGGAACACAGATACGCAGTATTTT.

As regards this clonotype: This clone may be a read error of a much larger clone one base away. This chain uses TRBV20-1 with TRBJ1-5, with TRBD1 as a possible D gene (5 bases). Germline assignment: CDR1 DFQATT and CDR2 SNEGSKA (reference sequence). The length of the CDR3 is 14 residues. The CDR3 region is CGAKGTAINQPQHF. For the CDR3, the DNA is TGCGGTGCTAAAGGGACTGCAATCAATCAGCCCCAGCATTTT.

The CDR3 sequence: CASSPDSGRPLSNEQFF. CDR3 nucleotide sequence: TGTGCCAGCAGCCCAGACAGCGGGAGGCCCCTCAGCAATGAGCAGTTCTTC. The V gene is TRBV6-1, the J gene TRBJ2-1, with 9 bases aligning to TRBD2. From germline, CDR1 is MNHNS and CDR2 SASEGT. V lost 6 bases to trimming and J lost 6 bases; unmatched junction nucleotides: 15. The CDR3 has 17 residues.

This clonotype was counted ten times or more. V gene TRBV4-1 combines with J gene TRBJ2-7; D might be TRBD1 (6 bases). There are 14 residues in the CDR3. Germline-derived CDR1 and CDR2 are MGHRA and YSYEKL. V was cut by 1 base and J by 2 bases, with 9 bases left in between. CDR3 nucleotide sequence: TGCGCCAGCAGCCAAGTACAGGGTGCCTACGAGCAGTACTTC. Its translation is CASSQVQGAYEQYF.

This clonotype showed up many times. The chain is built from TRBV2 and TRBJ2-4; weak D call: TRBD1 (5 bases). From germline, CDR1 is SNHLY and CDR2 FYNNEI. CDR3 length equals 15 residues. V lost 5 bases and J lost 8, with 19 bases in between. The CDR3 spells CASSNGRTPADIQYF. The CDR3 region has the DNA TGTGCCAGCAGTAACGGACGGACACCGGCGGACATTCAGTACTTC.

J is TRBJ1-1 and V is TRBV29-1; 7 bases align to TRBD1. The germline gives CDR1 SQVTM, CDR2 ANQGSEA. Germline trimming cut 8 bases from V and 7 bases from J; bases unmatched to any gene: 10. The CDR3 is 12 amino acids. The CDR3 nucleotides read TGCAGCTTACTAGGGCAGGGGGGTGAAGCTTTCTTT. It yields the protein CSLLGQGGEAFF.

This clonotype came up a few times. The rearrangement joins TRBV19 to TRBJ2-2; 15 bases fit TRBD2. CDR3 length: 21 amino acids. In germline, CDR1 is LNHDA, CDR2 SQIVND (reference sequence). V trimming: 1 base; J trimming: 1 base; junction bases outside the gene matches: 10. CDR3 protein: CASSIAGRGLAGGMNTGELFF. The CDR3 bases are TGTGCCAGTAGTATAGCCGGGCGGGGACTAGCGGGAGGTATGAACACCGGGGAGCTGTTTTTT.